This is a list of T cell receptor beta chains from one sample in a study of CD8 T cells in ankylosing spondylitis. TCRdb used MiXCR to reprocess the 5' RACE reads, holding one entry per CDR3 protein. The sample lists some 85,000 distinct CDR3 sequences, just under 9% occurring once. The specimen sequenced was blood, either unsorted or a sorted T cell fraction (not recorded which). The source is a male donor with ankylosing spondylitis. The CDR3 runs from the conserved cysteine through the conserved F or W. Fields, in order: V gene, D gene, J gene, clone size, CDR3 protein, CDR3 DNA. A D gene is named only where the DNA matches it firmly. Size is stated for part of the rows, as once, few or many counts, or as a class when the clone is expanded.

v_call: TRBV4-1; d_call: -; j_call: TRBJ1-1; clone_size: few; cdr3_aa: CASSQKGVQPNTEAFF; cdr3_nt: TGCGCCAGCAGCCAAAAGGGGGTCCAACCGAACACTGAAGCTTTCTTT
v_call: TRBV27; d_call: TRBD2; j_call: TRBJ2-5; clone_size: few; cdr3_aa: CASSSTSGSPETQYF; cdr3_nt: TGTGCCAGCAGTTCGACTAGCGGGAGTCCGGAGACCCAGTACTTC
v_call: TRBV5-5; d_call: TRBD2; j_call: TRBJ2-1; clone_size: many; cdr3_aa: CASSDGLAIYNEQFF; cdr3_nt: TGTGCCAGCAGTGATGGACTAGCGATATACAATGAGCAGTTCTTC
v_call: TRBV24-1; d_call: TRBD2; j_call: TRBJ2-1; clone_size: -; cdr3_aa: CATREGGLAGYNEQFF; cdr3_nt: TGTGCCACCAGAGAGGGGGGACTAGCGGGATACAATGAGCAGTTCTTC
v_call: TRBV9; d_call: -; j_call: TRBJ2-1; clone_size: -; cdr3_aa: CASSPLGPNWVNEQFF; cdr3_nt: TGTGCCAGCAGCCCCCTAGGGCCTAACTGGGTCAATGAGCAGTTCTTC
v_call: TRBV20-1; d_call: TRBD2; j_call: TRBJ2-7; clone_size: many; cdr3_aa: CSAMGLASGSYEQYF; cdr3_nt: TGCAGTGCGATGGGTTTAGCTAGCGGAAGTTACGAGCAGTACTTC
v_call: TRBV12-3/TRBV12-4; d_call: -; j_call: TRBJ1-1; clone_size: many; cdr3_aa: CASSLGHMNTEAFF; cdr3_nt: TGTGCCAGCAGCCTGGGGCACATGAACACTGAAGCTTTCTTT
v_call: TRBV6-2/TRBV6-3; d_call: -; j_call: TRBJ2-1; clone_size: few; cdr3_aa: CASSYPGSGVFFNEQFF; cdr3_nt: TGTGCCAGCAGTTACCCCGGATCAGGGGTTTTTTTCAATGAGCAGTTCTTC
v_call: TRBV9; d_call: TRBD2; j_call: TRBJ2-1; clone_size: -; cdr3_aa: CASSPAASGTHEQFF; cdr3_nt: TGTGCCAGCAGCCCCGCGGCTAGCGGGACCCATGAGCAGTTCTTC
v_call: TRBV27; d_call: TRBD1; j_call: TRBJ1-1; clone_size: many; cdr3_aa: CASSLLAGGSEAFF; cdr3_nt: TGTGCCAGCAGTTTATTGGCAGGGGGAAGTGAAGCTTTCTTT
v_call: TRBV5-6; d_call: -; j_call: TRBJ2-7; clone_size: few; cdr3_aa: CASSSSGTLFLLYEQYF; cdr3_nt: TGTGCCAGCAGTTCATCCGGGACTCTCTTTCTTCTCTACGAGCAGTACTTC
v_call: TRBV6-6; d_call: -; j_call: TRBJ2-1; clone_size: -; cdr3_aa: CASSYLDEQFF; cdr3_nt: TGTGCCAGCAGTTACTTGGATGAGCAGTTCTTC
v_call: TRBV4-2; d_call: -; j_call: TRBJ2-1; clone_size: many; cdr3_aa: CASSLVDRGGEQFF; cdr3_nt: TGTGCCAGCAGCCTCGTAGACCGCGGTGGTGAGCAGTTCTTC
v_call: TRBV27; d_call: -; j_call: TRBJ2-1; clone_size: few; cdr3_aa: CASSVLDTNNEQFF; cdr3_nt: TGTGCCAGCAGCGTTCTGGACACCAACAATGAGCAGTTCTTC
v_call: TRBV13; d_call: TRBD1; j_call: TRBJ1-2; clone_size: few; cdr3_aa: CASSGPGQVYYGYTF; cdr3_nt: TGTGCCAGCAGCGGCCCGGGACAGGTTTACTATGGCTACACCTTC
v_call: TRBV29-1; d_call: TRBD1; j_call: TRBJ2-2; clone_size: many; cdr3_aa: CSVGGTGGTGELFF; cdr3_nt: TGCAGCGTTGGGGGGACAGGAGGGACCGGGGAGCTGTTTTTT
v_call: TRBV19; d_call: TRBD2; j_call: TRBJ2-1; clone_size: -; cdr3_aa: CASSIGVASGGEQFF; cdr3_nt: TGTGCCAGTAGTATAGGGGTGGCTAGCGGGGGTGAGCAGTTCTTC
v_call: TRBV27; d_call: -; j_call: TRBJ2-1; clone_size: many; cdr3_aa: CASSHSLNEQFF; cdr3_nt: TGTGCCAGCAGCCATAGCTTAAATGAGCAGTTCTTC
v_call: TRBV13; d_call: TRBD1; j_call: TRBJ2-1; clone_size: few; cdr3_aa: CASSWPGQGYNEQFF; cdr3_nt: TGTGCCAGCAGCTGGCCGGGACAGGGATACAATGAGCAGTTCTTC
v_call: TRBV7-6; d_call: -; j_call: TRBJ2-1; clone_size: -; cdr3_aa: CASSLARGPYNEQFF; cdr3_nt: TGTGCCAGCAGCTTAGCCAGGGGCCCCTACAATGAGCAGTTCTTC
v_call: TRBV10-1; d_call: TRBD2; j_call: TRBJ2-5; clone_size: once; cdr3_aa: CASSDQPLAGKETQYF; cdr3_nt: TGCGCCAGCAGTGATCAACCCTTAGCGGGAAAAGAGACCCAGTACTTC